This TCR beta chain is from a study of CD8+CD57+ T cells in acquired aplastic anemia. Study-wide context: The study obtained an average of around 3.4 ug of DNA from sorted CD4+ and CD8+ cells. CD4+ cells from healthy donors averaged about 10 million reads. Whole-study results and caveats: Patients had fewer than 35 CD8+ CDR3 sequences in common with controls (the shared set). Patient and control CD8+ Simpson's diversity was not significantly different.

Genomic DNA acted as the template from which TCR beta VDJ combination and CDR3 sequence profiling were carried out. Each CDR3 protein gets one entry after TCRdb re-called the reads with MiXCR. The sample has some 220,000 distinct CDR3 sequences, about a third seen once. V was clipped by 6 bases and J by 6 bases; unmatched bases: 9. The germline CDR1 and CDR2 sequences are LNHNV and YYDKDF (reference sequence). The CDR3 covers 14 residues. In the case of this clonotype: As yet, its antigen is unknown.

Sequenced material: sorted CD4+, CD8+, or CD8+CD57+ T cells (not recorded which) from PBMCs. This receptor was taken from a human donor in good health, serving as a control. The V gene is TRBV15, the J gene TRBJ2-3; TRBD2 aligns across 7 bases. The chain's CDR3 is CATSPWGGDDTQYF. Here the CDR3 DNA reads TGTGCCACCAGTCCCTGGGGGGGAGATGATACGCAGTATTTT.